The 14 T cell receptor beta chains reported below all come from one sample, sequenced in a study of cytomegalovirus exposure and HLA in healthy donors. Primers included in the PCR were 60 Vbeta and 13 Jbeta primers. Libraries were prepared by immunoSEQ multiplex PCR; TCRdb keeps only in-frame clonotypes and omits some of them. The table records around 100,000 clones, roughly 82% of them present only once. The sequencing input was PBMCs. Source of these receptors: a man in his thirties or forties in good health and CMV-seropositive.

The chain links TRBV5-1 to TRBJ2-1; 8 positions agree with TRBD1. The V gene end was trimmed by 0 bases and the J gene end by 5 bases; junction bases not matched to a gene: 4. Per germline, CDR1 SGHRS and CDR2 YFSETQ. The CDR3 runs to 15 residues. The CDR3 DNA reads as TGCGCCAGCAGCTTGGGGGGACAGGTCCACAATGAGCAGTTCTTC. Translation gives CASSLGGQVHNEQFF.

This sequence joins TRBV19 and TRBJ1-4; tentatively, D is TRBD1 (6 bases). The CDR3 consists of 17 residues. The V end was cut by 4 bases, the J end by 0 bases, with 15 bases between. The germline CDR1 and CDR2 sequences are LNHDA and SQIVND (reference sequence). The CDR3 sequence: CASSTSGQPATNEKLFF. CDR3 coding DNA: TGTGCCAGTAGTACCTCTGGACAGCCAGCAACTAATGAAAAACTGTTTTTT.

The rearrangement joins TRBV5-1 to TRBJ2-5, with TRBD2 identical over 16 bases. Germline CDR1 reads SGHRS; CDR2 reads YFSETQ. Losses at the gene ends were 0 bases for V and 5 bases for J; bases not matched to a gene: 4. The CDR3 sequence is 17 residues long. The CDR3, as DNA: TGCGCCAGCAGCTTGGCGGGACTAGCGGGAGGGCCCGAGACCCAGTACTTC. Protein product: CASSLAGLAGGPETQYF.

The chain is built from TRBV9 and TRBJ1-1; weak D call: TRBD1 (5 bases). Germline CDR1 SGDLS, CDR2 YYNGEE. The CDR3 runs to 16 residues. Trimming cost V 0 bases and J 0 bases, with 12 bases left between them. The CDR3 DNA sequence: TGTGCCAGCAGCGTAGGACCTTTGACAGTGAACACTGAAGCTTTCTTT. Translated, it gives CASSVGPLTVNTEAFF.

This clone appeared once. This chain uses TRBV29-1 with TRBJ2-5; TRBD1 matches at 10 bases. The CDR3 contains 13 residues. V lost 7 bases, J lost 4 bases, and 6 bases stayed unmatched. From germline, CDR1 is SQVTM and CDR2 ANQGSEA. CDR3 nucleotide sequence: TGCAGCGCCCCGGACAGGGGGACAGAGACCCAGTACTTC. Protein product: CSAPDRGTETQYF. Full variable domain (rest looked up from reference TRBV29-1 and TRBJ2-5): SAVISQKPSRDICQRGTSLTIQCQVDSQVTMMFWYRQQPGQSLTLIATANQGSEATYESGFVIDKFPISRPNLTFSTLTVSNMSPEDSSIYLCSAPDRGTETQYFGPGTRLLVL.

The rearrangement links TRBV30 to TRBJ1-2; 10 bases fit TRBD1. This CDR3 has 13 amino acids. The germline CDR1 and CDR2 sequences are GTSNPN and SVGIG (reference sequence). Trimming cost V 3 bases and J 7 bases; bases outside gene matches: 5. The CDR3 nucleotides read TGTGCCTGGAGGGGACAGGGGTCTAGTGGCTACACCTTC. This encodes CAWRGQGSSGYTF.

The chain links TRBV28 to TRBJ2-4; 9 bases agree with TRBD1. Germline V gene lookup returns CDR1 MDHEN and CDR2 SYDVKM. Trimming at V came to 4 bases and at J to 9 bases, leaving 10 bases not matched to a gene. CDR3 length: 15 amino acids. The CDR3 reads CASSYQGGQGIIQYF. The CDR3 DNA is TGTGCCAGCAGTTATCAAGGGGGACAGGGAATCATTCAGTACTTC. Full variable domain (remainder filled in from reference TRBV28 and TRBJ2-4): DVKVTQSSRYLVKRTGEKVFLECVQDMDHENMFWYRQDPGLGLRLIYFSYDVKMKEKGDIPEGYSVSREKKERFSLILESASTNQTSMYLCASSYQGGQGIIQYFGAGTRLSVL.

The chain uses TRBV2 and TRBJ2-2, with 7 bases fitting TRBD1. CDR1 SNHLY and CDR2 FYNNEI come from the germline V gene. V gave up 7 bases and J gave up 0 bases; unmatched junction bases: 5. There are 15 residues in the CDR3. As DNA, the CDR3 is TGTGCCAGCAAGAGGGGACAGTCGAACACCGGGGAGCTGTTTTTT. Its translation: CASKRGQSNTGELFF. Supplemented by reference TRBV2 and TRBJ2-2, the full variable domain reads EPEVTQTPSHQVTQMGQEVILRCVPISNHLYFYWYRQILGQKVEFLVSFYNNEISEKSEIFDDQFSVERPDGSNFTLKIRSTKLEDSAMYFCASKRGQSNTGELFFGEGSRLTVL.

In DNA, the CDR3 is TGCGCCAGCAGCCAAGAGACAGAGAATGAAAAACTGTTTTTT. This translates into CASSQETENEKLFF. The J gene is TRBJ1-4, the V gene TRBV4-3, with a tentative D call TRBD1 (5 bases). CDR1 LGHNA and CDR2 YSLEER come from the germline V gene. The germline V and J ends were trimmed by 0 bases and 5 bases, with 7 bases remaining between them. The CDR3 is 14 residues long.

This clone was picked up one time. The chain uses TRBV21-1 and TRBJ2-5; TRBD1, the table's D call, was not compared with the DNA. The J call is doubtful: the DNA matches TRBJ2-7 better. TRBV21-1 is a documented pseudogene. This CDR3 spans 13 amino acids. CDR3 sequence: CASSEQGIHEQYF. The CDR3 DNA reads TGTGCCAGCAGCGAACAGGGGATCCACGAGCAGTACTTC.

This clone was observed a single time. The genes are TRBV18 and TRBJ2-7, with 7 bases matching TRBD1. There are 14 residues in the CDR3. CDR1 is KGHSH, CDR2 LQKENI, per germline. The V and J ends lost 3 bases and 3 bases, in that order; junction bases with no gene match: 5. The CDR3 nucleotides are TGTGCCAGCTCACCTGACAGGGTGGTCTACGAGCAGTACTTC. Translation gives CASSPDRVVYEQYF.

The chain couples TRBV21-1 to TRBJ1-2. TRBV21-1 corresponds to a pseudogene. The CDR3 loop spans 12 amino acids. CDR3 coding DNA: TGTGCCGTATCCGAGGAGTACTATGGCTACACCTTC. Amino acids: CAVSEEYYGYTF.

The rearrangement links TRBV5-1 to TRBJ2-7; a possible D gene is TRBD2 (6 bases). The CDR3 is made up of 14 amino acids. Looked up from germline, CDR1 is SGHRS and CDR2 is YFSETQ. With 0 bases removed from V and 5 bases from J, the gap between germline ends came to 12 bases. CDR3 sequence reads: CASSLGREVNEQYF. The CDR3 region has the DNA TGCGCCAGCAGCTTGGGGAGGGAGGTGAACGAGCAGTACTTC.

This chain links TRBV19 with TRBJ2-2, with D possibly TRBD2 on 5 matching bases. Germline V lookup: CDR1 LNHDA, CDR2 SQIVND (reference sequence). The CDR3 has 15 residues. V lost 6 bases, J lost 6 bases, and 17 bases lay in between. As DNA, the CDR3 is TGTGCCAGTAGGACCGAAGGAGGAAGATCCGGGGAGCTGTTTTTT. Its protein product is CASRTEGGRSGELFF. The entire variable domain, with the rest obtained from reference TRBV19 and TRBJ2-2, is as follows: DGGITQSPKYLFRKEGQNVTLSCEQNLNHDAMYWYRQDPGQGLRLIYYSQIVNDFQKGDIAEGYSVSREKKESFPLTVTSAQKNPTAFYLCASRTEGGRSGELFFGEGSRLTVL.